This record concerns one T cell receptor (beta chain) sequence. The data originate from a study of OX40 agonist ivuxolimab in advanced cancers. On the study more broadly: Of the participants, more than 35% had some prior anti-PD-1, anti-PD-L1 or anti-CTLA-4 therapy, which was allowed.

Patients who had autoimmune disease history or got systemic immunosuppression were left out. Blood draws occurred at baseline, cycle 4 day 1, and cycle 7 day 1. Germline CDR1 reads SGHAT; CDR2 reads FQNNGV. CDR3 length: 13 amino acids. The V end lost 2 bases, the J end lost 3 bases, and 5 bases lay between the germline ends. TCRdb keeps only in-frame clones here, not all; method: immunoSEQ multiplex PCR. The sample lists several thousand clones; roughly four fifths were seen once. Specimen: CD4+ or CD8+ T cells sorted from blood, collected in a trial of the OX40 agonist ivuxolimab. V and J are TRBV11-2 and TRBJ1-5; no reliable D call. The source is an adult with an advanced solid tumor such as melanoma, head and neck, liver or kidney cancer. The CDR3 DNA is TGTGCCAGCAGCTTATGGAACAATCAGCCCCAGCATTTT. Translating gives CASSLWNNQPQHF. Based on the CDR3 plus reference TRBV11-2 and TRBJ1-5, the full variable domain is EAGVAQSPRYKIIEKRQSVAFWCNPISGHATLYWYQQILGQGPKLLIQFQNNGVVDDSQLPKDRFSAERLKGVDSTLKIQPAKLEDSAVYLCASSLWNNQPQHFGDGTRLSIL.